The 29 T cell receptor beta chains in this list originate from one sample, sequenced in a study of T cells after posttransplantation cyclophosphamide. Generated by immunoSEQ multiplex PCR, the TCRdb table keeps only in-frame clones and is missing some. The data contain 12,000 or so clones, approximately 2% of them seen just once; the ten biggest clones take up around 15%. A marrow graft followed busulfan-fludarabine conditioning, with cyclophosphamide on days +3 and +4. Sequenced here: PBMCs, sampled after allogeneic stem cell transplant with posttransplant cyclophosphamide. Receptors were obtained from a male patient aged 30 to 39 who received an allogeneic stem cell transplant from a related donor, was CMV-positive, and had no GVHD. Some of these T cells may belong to the graft donor.

V gene TRBV30 combines with J gene TRBJ2-5; 7 bases align to TRBD2. Germline CDR1 reads GTSNPN; CDR2 reads SVGIG (reference sequence). The length of the CDR3 is 12 residues. In nucleotides, the CDR3 is TGTGCTCATAGCGGGCGGCAAGAGACCCAGTACTTC. Translated: CAHSGRQETQYF.

This clone occurred a few times. The chain combines TRBV29-1 with TRBJ2-7; 12 nucleotides agree with TRBD2. With 6 bases clipped from V and 4 bases from J, the junction kept 7 bases outside the gene matches. The CDR3 contains 14 residues. The germline V gene has CDR1 SQVTM and CDR2 ANQGSEA. CDR3 sequence reads: CSVSGLAGRYEQYF. The CDR3 region has the DNA TGCAGCGTGTCCGGACTAGCGGGAAGATACGAGCAGTACTTC.

A few counts support this clone. For the CDR3, the DNA is TGTGCCAGCAGCGTAGCGGGGTGGAACACTGAAGCTTTCTTT. Its translation is CASSVAGWNTEAFF. The gene calls are TRBV9 and TRBJ1-1; D not certain. Germline V gives CDR1 SGDLS, CDR2 YYNGEE. This CDR3 comprises 14 residues. V gave up 0 bases and J gave up 1 base, with 7 bases separating them.

This rearrangement joins TRBV5-5 to TRBJ2-1; 10 bases fit TRBD1. The CDR3 length is 16 residues. V lost 0 bases, J lost 4 bases, and 4 bases stayed unmatched. Germline V gene lookup returns CDR1 SGHKS and CDR2 YYEKEE (reference sequence). CDR3 protein: CASSLDRGQGYNEQFF. As DNA, the CDR3 is TGTGCCAGCAGCTTGGATAGGGGACAGGGGTACAATGAGCAGTTCTTC.

The V gene is TRBV30, the J gene TRBJ2-7; weak D call: TRBD2 (5 bases). V dropped 3 bases and J dropped 9 bases, with 12 bases sitting between them. Per the germline V gene, CDR1 is GTSNPN and CDR2 is SVGIG (reference sequence). The CDR3 loop spans 11 amino acids. The CDR3 loop reads CAWRSGVGQYF. The CDR3 DNA reads as TGTGCCTGGAGGTCCGGGGTCGGGCAGTACTTC.

The CDR3 DNA follows: TGTGCCAGTTCACTAGAGCCCTACAATGAGCAGTTCTTC. Residues: CASSLEPYNEQFF. The rearrangement links TRBV6-4 to TRBJ2-1; TRBD2 might be the D (5 bases). The germline CDR1 and CDR2 sequences are MRHNA and SNTAGT. V shed 9 bases and J shed 2 bases, with 11 bases lying between them. The CDR3 is 13 amino acids.

This clone showed up just a few times. This rearrangement joins TRBV2 to TRBJ1-5; tentatively, D is TRBD1 (6 bases). V lost 6 bases, J lost 2 bases, and 17 bases lay in between. Germline V gene sequence: CDR1 SNHLY, CDR2 FYNNEI. The CDR3 contains 16 residues. Here the CDR3 reads CASRGTTGTRNQPQHF. CDR3 DNA: TGTGCCAGCAGGGGAACTACCGGGACACGCAATCAGCCCCAGCATTTT.

The chain joins TRBV28 to TRBJ2-1; 7 bases agree with TRBD2. V was clipped by 3 bases and J by 3 bases; unmatched bases: 5. Per the germline V gene, CDR1 is MDHEN and CDR2 is SYDVKM. The CDR3 is made up of 15 amino acids. This CDR3 is CASSLRGSRYNEQFF. The CDR3 DNA sequence: TGTGCCAGCAGTTTGCGCGGGAGTCGCTACAATGAGCAGTTCTTC.

This clone was seen a handful of times. The V and J genes are TRBV19 and TRBJ1-4; possibly TRBD1 for D (5 bases). The germline gives CDR1 LNHDA, CDR2 SQIVND (reference sequence). There are 14 residues in the CDR3. V was shortened by 9 bases and J by 5 bases, with 16 bases between the two germline ends. The CDR3 coding sequence is TGTGCCAGCCAACAGTGGGAGGGGAATGAAAAACTGTTTTTT. Protein sequence: CASQQWEGNEKLFF.

The V gene is TRBV18, the J gene TRBJ1-2, with D maybe TRBD1 (5 bases). Trimming took 1 base from V and 5 from J, leaving 35 bases between them. Per germline, CDR1 KGHSH and CDR2 LQKENI. There are 22 residues in the CDR3. The CDR3 DNA follows: TGTGCCAGCTCACCACGTAGGATAAATCAGGGTCCCAGCGAATATGAAGGGTATGGCTACACCTTC. It is translated as CASSPRRINQGPSEYEGYGYTF.

This clone occurred a few times. This sequence joins TRBV6-5 and TRBJ2-1, with TRBD1 identical over 8 bases. This CDR3 region has 15 residues. V lost 6 bases to trimming and J lost 0 bases; unmatched junction nucleotides: 4. Per germline, CDR1 MNHEY and CDR2 SVGAGI. In DNA form, the CDR3 reads TGTGCCAGCAGGCGGACAGGGCGCTCCTACAATGAGCAGTTCTTC. This encodes CASRRTGRSYNEQFF.

The chain joins TRBV5-1 to TRBJ1-1; D unclear. V lost 5 bases, J lost 0 bases, and 11 bases lay in between. Germline V lookup: CDR1 SGHRS, CDR2 YFSETQ. This CDR3 has 14 residues. The CDR3 sequence is CASRGDPLNTEAFF. CDR3 bases: TGCGCCAGCAGGGGAGACCCTTTGAACACTGAAGCTTTCTTT.

V is TRBV28 and J is TRBJ1-5; TRBD1 matches at 10 bases. Losses at the gene ends were 6 bases for V and 6 bases for J; bases not matched to a gene: 2. The CDR3 consists of 13 residues. Germline V lookup: CDR1 MDHEN, CDR2 SYDVKM. As DNA, the CDR3 is TGTGCCAGCAGGGGGGACAGGGGTCAGCCCCAGCATTTT. Translation: CASRGDRGQPQHF.

This clone showed up just a few times. This chain connects TRBV10-2 to TRBJ2-7; TRBD2 matches 11 bases. V lost 5 bases, J lost 4 bases, and 7 bases stayed unmatched. CDR3 length equals 15 residues. Germline CDR1 reads WSHSY; CDR2 reads SAAADI. The CDR3 nucleotides read TGCGCCAGCAGTCCACTAGCGGGAGTTGTTTACGAGCAGTACTTC. Encoded protein: CASSPLAGVVYEQYF.

There are a few counts of this clone. The rearrangement joins TRBV7-8 to TRBJ1-6; TRBD1 matches at 7 bases. In germline, CDR1 is SGHVS, CDR2 FQNEAQ. With 2 bases clipped from V and 7 bases from J, the junction kept 5 bases outside the gene matches. The CDR3 has 15 residues. DNA for the CDR3: TGTGCCAGCAGCTTAATGACAGGGAGGAATTCACCCCTCCACTTT. Protein sequence: CASSLMTGRNSPLHF. Drawing the rest from reference TRBV7-8 and TRBJ1-6, the complete variable domain is GAGVSQSPRYKVAKRGQDVALRCDPISGHVSLFWYQQALGQGPEFLTYFQNEAQLDKSGLPSDRFFAERPEGSVSTLKIQRTQQEDSAVYLCASSLMTGRNSPLHFGNGTRLTVT.

The CDR3, as DNA: TGTGCCAGCAGTGGGCCCGCCAATTACAATGAGCAGTTCTTC. Translated: CASSGPANYNEQFF. V and J are TRBV2 and TRBJ2-1; D remains unclear. Germline V gene data show CDR1 as SNHLY and CDR2 as FYNNEI. The CDR3 consists of 14 residues. V lost 4 bases, J lost 4 bases, and 11 bases lay in between.

This chain links TRBV7-6 with TRBJ2-7; a possible D gene is TRBD2 (6 bases). Germline V gene sequence: CDR1 SGHVS, CDR2 FNYEAQ. The CDR3 is 15 residues long. V lost 5 bases, J lost 0 bases, and 14 bases lay in between. This chain's CDR3 is CASSPQAAGSYEQYF. Here the CDR3 DNA reads TGTGCCAGCAGCCCCCAAGCAGCGGGCTCCTACGAGCAGTACTTC.

This clone was counted a few times. The rearrangement uses TRBV5-1 and TRBJ2-1; 8 bases are a match to TRBD2. The CDR3 has 13 residues. Per germline, CDR1 SGHRS and CDR2 YFSETQ. V lost 4 bases and J lost 7; bases outside the gene matches: 4. The CDR3 sequence: CASSRTSNNEQFF. The CDR3 DNA reads as TGCGCCAGCAGCAGGACTAGCAATAATGAGCAGTTCTTC.

This clone was seen a handful of times. V and J are TRBV6-1 and TRBJ2-4, with 7 nucleotides matching TRBD1. Germline trimming cut 4 bases from V and 0 bases from J; bases unmatched to any gene: 3. CDR3 length: 15 residues. Germline CDR1 MNHNS, CDR2 SASEGT. The CDR3 sequence is CASSGQGSAKNIQYF. The CDR3 bases are TGTGCCAGCAGTGGACAGGGTTCAGCCAAAAACATTCAGTACTTC.

The V gene is TRBV28, the J gene TRBJ2-7, with D maybe TRBD1 (5 bases). The CDR3 spans 13 residues. V was trimmed by 1 base and J by 3 bases, leaving 7 bases between them. Germline CDR1 reads MDHEN; CDR2 reads SYDVKM. The CDR3 DNA reads as TGTGCCAGCAGTTTATTAGGGGACTACGAGCAGTACTTC. It codes for CASSLLGDYEQYF.

There are a few counts of this clone. This chain uses TRBV7-2 with TRBJ2-7; 9 nucleotides agree with TRBD2. V shed 2 bases and J 5 bases; nucleotides not matched to a gene: 13. In germline, CDR1 is SGHTA, CDR2 FQGNSA. This CDR3 spans 17 amino acids. CDR3 protein: CASSLRVSAGGDHEQYF. DNA for the CDR3: TGTGCCAGCAGCTTACGGGTGTCTGCGGGAGGGGACCACGAGCAGTACTTC.

This chain connects TRBV7-9 to TRBJ2-1; D uncertain. With 5 bases removed from V and 7 bases from J, the gap between germline ends came to 9 bases. The CDR3 is 12 residues long. CDR1 and CDR2 (germline): SEHNR, FQNEAQ (reference sequence). The CDR3 DNA follows: TGTGCCAGCAGCCGAGGCGGAAATGAGCAGTTCTTC. It encodes CASSRGGNEQFF.

This chain links TRBV7-9 with TRBJ1-3, with D possibly matching TRBD1 (5 bases). CDR3 length: 15 residues. Germline V gene sequence: CDR1 SEHNR, CDR2 FQNEAQ (reference sequence). Trimming shortened V by 5 bases and J by 2 bases, and 13 bases separated the two germline ends. This chain's CDR3 is CASSPQGIPGNTIYF. The CDR3 nucleotides read TGTGCCAGCAGCCCCCAGGGTATCCCTGGAAACACCATATATTTT.

The chain carries TRBV5-1 and TRBJ2-5; a possible D gene is TRBD1 (6 bases). The V gene lost 2 bases and the J gene lost 4 bases, with 12 bases spanning the gap. This CDR3 is 14 amino acids long. Germline assignment: CDR1 SGHRS and CDR2 YFSETQ. CDR3 nucleotides: TGCGCCAGCAGCTTCGTACAGGGCGCAGAGACCCAGTACTTC. Its translation: CASSFVQGAETQYF.

The genes are TRBV28 and TRBJ2-7; 9 nucleotides align to TRBD1. CDR1 and CDR2 (germline): MDHEN, SYDVKM. The V gene end was trimmed by 5 bases and the J gene end by 2 bases; junction bases not matched to a gene: 4. The CDR3 sequence is 14 residues long. The CDR3 region is CASSDRGSPYEQYF. As DNA, the CDR3 is TGTGCCAGCAGTGACAGGGGGTCCCCCTACGAGCAGTACTTC.

This clone was detected a few times. This rearrangement joins TRBV7-6 to TRBJ2-7; possibly TRBD1 for D (7 bases). CDR1 is SGHVS, CDR2 FNYEAQ, per germline. Trimming took 1 base from V and 6 from J, leaving 19 bases between them. The CDR3 spans 16 residues. The DNA for the CDR3 is TGTGCCAGCAGCTTAGAGCCCGGGACAGCCGGGAGCGAGCAGTACTTC. Translated, it gives CASSLEPGTAGSEQYF.

This clone was seen only a few times. The rearrangement uses TRBV7-2 and TRBJ2-5, with 8 bases lining up with TRBD1. J gave up 5 bases and V 4 bases, and 9 bases lay outside the gene matches. Germline CDR1 reads SGHTA; CDR2 reads FQGNSA. This CDR3 spans 15 amino acids. DNA for the CDR3: TGTGCCAGCAGCTCCGGGACAGGATTGATGGAGACCCAGTACTTC. Residues: CASSSGTGLMETQYF.

This clone came up a few times. The gene calls are TRBV7-2 and TRBJ2-3; D ambiguous. Trimming pared 5 bases from V and 0 bases from J, leaving 6 bases between. This CDR3 is built from 13 residues. Germline V lookup: CDR1 SGHTA, CDR2 FQGNSA. This CDR3 reads CASSKTSTDTQYF. Here the CDR3 DNA reads TGTGCCAGCAGCAAGACTAGCACAGATACGCAGTATTTT.

This clone was seen a handful of times. The chain has TRBV10-3 and TRBJ2-3; perhaps TRBD1 as D (5 bases). In germline, CDR1 is ENHRY, CDR2 SYGVKD. This CDR3 region has 15 residues. The ends were cut back, 4 bases at V and 4 bases at J, with 15 bases in the middle. The CDR3 loop reads CAISGATWGPDTQYF. The CDR3 nucleotides are TGTGCCATCAGTGGGGCAACCTGGGGCCCAGATACGCAGTATTTT.